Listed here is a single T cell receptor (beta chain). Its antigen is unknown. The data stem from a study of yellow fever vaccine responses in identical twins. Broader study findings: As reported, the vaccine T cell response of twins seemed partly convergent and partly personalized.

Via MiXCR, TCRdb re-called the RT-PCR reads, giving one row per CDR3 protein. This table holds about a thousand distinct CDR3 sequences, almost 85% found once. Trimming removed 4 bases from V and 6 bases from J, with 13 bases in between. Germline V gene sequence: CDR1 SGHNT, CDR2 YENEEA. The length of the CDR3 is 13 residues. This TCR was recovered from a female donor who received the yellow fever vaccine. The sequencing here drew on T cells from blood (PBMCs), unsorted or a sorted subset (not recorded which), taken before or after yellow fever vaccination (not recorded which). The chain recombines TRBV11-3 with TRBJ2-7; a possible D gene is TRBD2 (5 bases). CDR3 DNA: TGTGCCAGCAGCTCCCTCCCTCGGGGCGAGCAGTACTTC. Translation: CASSSLPRGEQYF.